A selection of T cell receptor beta chains follows, all from one sample in a study of blood T cells in healthy people across ages. TCRdb used MiXCR to reprocess the 5' RACE reads, holding one entry per CDR3 protein. Altogether some 1,800,000 distinct CDR3 sequences are present, roughly two fifths being singletons, with the ten largest covering approximately 22%. Sequencing used blood. These receptors all come from a human donor in good health. The conserved cysteine and the conserved F or W are not part of the CDR3 here. The order of the fields is J gene, V gene, CDR3 protein.

TRBJ2-3 | TRBV7-2 | ASSRDFSTDTQY
TRBJ1-4 | TRBV9 | ASSDGSEKLF
TRBJ1-5 | TRBV5-1 | ASSLYPGQLNQPQH
- | TRBV9 | ASSPDNPTYEQY
TRBJ2-7 | TRBV6-5 | ASRGRGGEQY
TRBJ2-7 | TRBV7-2 | ASSLIAGSYEQY
TRBJ2-1 | TRBV11-1 | ASSLRMGSSYNEQF
TRBJ2-1 | TRBV12-3/TRBV12-4 | ASRLDRGRRNEQF
TRBJ2-1 | TRBV7-2 | ASSWTDTIRGQF
TRBJ2-3 | TRBV7-2 | ASSLEYSSDTQY
TRBJ2-3 | TRBV7-3 | ASSPLSMDTQY
TRBJ2-5 | TRBV7-2 | ASSYPRRGQETQY
TRBJ1-4 | TRBV13 | ASSLGLSNEKLF
TRBJ2-5 | TRBV3-1 | ASSYRVSGEQY
TRBJ2-1 | TRBV7-2 | ASSRLAGGDEQF
TRBJ1-4 | TRBV6-2/TRBV6-3 | ATCGWPCEKLF
TRBJ2-3 | TRBV20-1 | SARKEANTDTQY
TRBJ2-1 | TRBV7-8 | ASSLGERGRQF
TRBJ2-7 | TRBV11-2 | ASSPEGVYEQY
TRBJ2-1 | TRBV7-9 | ASRGTSGETYNEQF
TRBJ1-1 | TRBV20-1 | SAQRDRNTEAF
TRBJ1-6 | TRBV5-1 | ASSSERNSPLH
TRBJ2-7 | TRBV6-5 | ASRTSGGFYEQY
TRBJ1-2 | TRBV7-9 | ASSPLRRPEKGYT
TRBJ2-1 | TRBV12-3/TRBV12-4 | ASSPSPGQNEQF
TRBJ1-2 | TRBV4-2 | ASSHQGDYGYT
TRBJ2-7 | TRBV20-1 | SANLAGGNSYEQY
TRBJ2-5 | TRBV7-9 | ASSSLLETRETQY
TRBJ2-3 | TRBV6-5 | ASSYSSGQVNYEQY
TRBJ1-2 | TRBV9 | ASSVERGVNGYT
TRBJ1-1 | TRBV7-9 | ASTTGGTEAF
TRBJ1-2 | TRBV7-9 | ASSQPGQRGYT
TRBJ1-4 | TRBV28 | ASGLLGNEKLF
TRBJ1-1 | TRBV5-1 | ASSFFQASNTEAF
TRBJ2-1 | TRBV6-6 | ASSYSLARSYNEQF
TRBJ2-6 | TRBV9 | ASSVGPDGANVLT
TRBJ1-2 | TRBV27 | ASSPLGHSLYGYT
TRBJ2-5 | TRBV27 | ASSDPSGGARETQY
TRBJ2-1 | TRBV28 | ASTTGLYNEQF
TRBJ1-1 | TRBV11-1 | ASSPMTPGVNTEAF
TRBJ1-4 | TRBV29-1 | SAGSELFEKLF
TRBJ1-1 | TRBV5-1 | ASSLKGQGQGDTEAF
TRBJ2-3 | TRBV27 | ASSLPGAFTDTQY